The T cell receptor beta chain under discussion was sequenced for a study of cytomegalovirus exposure and HLA in healthy donors. Whole-study findings and limits: In vitro checks showed that a few CMV-associated chains really do target CMV antigens. The authors enumerated roughly 180 TCR beta chains as linked to cytomegalovirus.

This CDR3 contains 12 residues. From germline, CDR1 is ENHRY and CDR2 SYGVKD. V was clipped by 10 bases and J by 4 bases, with 14 bases between them. Assay used: immunoSEQ multiplex PCR; TCRdb lists only in-frame clones, some missing. The profile shows fewer than 250,000 clones, around nine tenths of them singletons. With respect to this clone: Antigen unknown.

The sequence was obtained from a man younger than 35 in good health and CMV-seronegative. The chain uses TRBV10-3 and TRBJ2-7, with unresolved D. The source material was PBMCs. DNA of the CDR3: TGTGCCACCTCCGACAAATTGTACGAGCAGTACTTC. Encoded protein: CATSDKLYEQYF.